Shown below are 5 T cell receptor beta chains from a single sample sequenced in a study of T cells in Graves' hyperthyroidism and ophthalmopathy. Amplified TCR beta CDR3 regions came from RNA transcripts. In the first-round RT-PCR of the TCR CDR3, the HTBI primer set was used. A single record per CDR3 protein comes from TCRdb applying MiXCR to the multiplex PCR reads. The repertoire holds around 350,000 distinct CDR3 sequences, with approximately 15% as singletons. The sequenced sample consisted of blood. All receptors derive from a woman between 18 and 30 years old with Graves' hyperthyroidism that later progressed to Graves' ophthalmopathy.

This clonotype was found many times. The chain is built from TRBV2 and TRBJ1-1; 7 nucleotides line up with TRBD1. The V gene end was trimmed by 6 bases and the J gene end by 1 base; junction bases not matched to a gene: 8. CDR3 length equals 15 residues. The germline CDR1 and CDR2 sequences are SNHLY and FYNNEI. CDR3 in DNA: TGTGCCAGCAGACAGGGGCCGTATTCGAACACTGAAGCTTTCTTT. The encoded protein is CASRQGPYSNTEAFF.

This clonotype came up many times. The chain has TRBV20-1 and TRBJ2-7; TRBD2 might be the D (6 bases). The germline V gene has CDR1 DFQATT and CDR2 SNEGSKA (reference sequence). The V end lost 5 bases, the J end lost 1 base, and 15 bases lay between the germline ends. The CDR3 runs to 14 residues. The CDR3, as DNA: TGCAGTGCTGACCCGCCGGGGGAGTCCTACGAGCAGTACTTC. Its protein is CSADPPGESYEQYF.

This clonotype was recorded a few times. V usage is TRBV27 and J usage is TRBJ2-1, with 10 bases identical to TRBD1. This CDR3 is built from 15 residues. Unmatched junction bases numbered 12, after V lost 10 bases and J lost 6 bases. Per the germline V gene, CDR1 is MNHEY and CDR2 is SMNVEV (reference sequence). The CDR3 here is CAIRGGTGVSNEQFF. In nucleotides, the CDR3 is TGTGCCATTCGGGGGGGGACAGGGGTTTCCAATGAGCAGTTCTTC.

About this clonotype itself: Its ends do not fully match the called genes, so a read error is possible. The gene calls are TRBV28 and TRBJ2-1, with TRBD2 matching 7 bases. Per the germline V gene, CDR1 is MDHEN and CDR2 is SYDVKM. The CDR3 loop spans 16 amino acids. The CDR3 sequence is CACSSQGGSSPNEQFF. For the CDR3, the DNA is TGTGCCTGCAGTTCCCAAGGCGGGAGTAGCCCCAATGAGCAGTTCTTC.

This clonotype has ten or more counts. The gene calls are TRBV5-1 and TRBJ2-7; 9 bases fit TRBD1. This CDR3 comprises 15 residues. CDR1 SGHRS and CDR2 YFSETQ come from the germline V gene. V gave up 0 bases and J gave up 2 bases; unmatched junction bases: 3. As DNA, the CDR3 is TGCGCCAGCAGCTTGGGGGACAGGGCGACCTACGAGCAGTACTTC. It codes for CASSLGDRATYEQYF.